Described below is a single T cell receptor (beta chain) sequence and its context. Its antigen is as yet unknown. CDR1 and CDR2 from the germline V gene are SGHTA and FQGNSA. This CDR3 contains 17 residues. V gave up 2 bases and J gave up 2 bases; unmatched junction bases: 9. Method: immunoSEQ multiplex PCR; TCRdb's copy keeps in-frame clones and lacks some. The data hold about 45,000 clones, with about 85% observed a single time. This entry comes from a study of lymphopenia after photon versus proton radiotherapy. Whole-study results and caveats: Survival link was tested only in deceased patients; proton benefit remains a possibility.

The receptor was isolated from a man in his forties or fifties with gastric cancer. The chain is built from TRBV7-2 and TRBJ2-7, with 10 bases identical to TRBD1. The sample was peripheral blood, taken from a patient treated with photon-based radiotherapy. The CDR3 spells CASSLWHPGQGPYEQYF. In DNA, the CDR3 is TGTGCCAGCAGCTTATGGCATCCGGGACAGGGGCCCTACGAGCAGTACTTC.